This T cell receptor beta chain was captured by sequencing in a study of control samples from healthy donors and cancer patients. Sequencing used immunoSEQ multiplex PCR; TCRdb keeps in-frame clones, though not all of them. The sample holds approximately 94,000 clones, roughly nine tenths seen once. V was cut by 4 bases and J by 6 bases, with 13 bases left in between. CDR1 is MGHRA, CDR2 YSYEKL, per germline. This CDR3 has 13 amino acids. Sequencing was done on a sample of blood. The chain combines TRBV4-1 with TRBJ2-7; tentatively, D is TRBD1 (5 bases). This clonotype originated in a woman in her forties or fifties in good health. The CDR3: CASSPDSPVEQYF. CDR3 nucleotides: TGCGCCAGCAGCCCTGACAGCCCCGTCGAGCAGTACTTC.